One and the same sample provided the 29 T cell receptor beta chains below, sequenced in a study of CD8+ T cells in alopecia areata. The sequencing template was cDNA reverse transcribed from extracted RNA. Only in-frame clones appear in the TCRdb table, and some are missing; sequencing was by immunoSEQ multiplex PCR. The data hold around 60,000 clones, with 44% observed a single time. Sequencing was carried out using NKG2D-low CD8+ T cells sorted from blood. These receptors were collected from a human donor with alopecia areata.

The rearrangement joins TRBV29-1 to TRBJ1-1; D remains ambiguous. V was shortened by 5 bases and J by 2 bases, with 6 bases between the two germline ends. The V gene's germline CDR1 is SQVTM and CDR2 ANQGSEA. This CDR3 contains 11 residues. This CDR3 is CSVPINTEAFF. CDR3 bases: TGCAGCGTTCCCATTAACACTGAAGCTTTCTTT.

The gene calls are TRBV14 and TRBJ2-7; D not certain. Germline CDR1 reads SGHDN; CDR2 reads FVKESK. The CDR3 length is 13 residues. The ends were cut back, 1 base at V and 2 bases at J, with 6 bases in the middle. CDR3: CASSQGVTYEQYF. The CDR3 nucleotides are TGTGCCAGCAGCCAAGGGGTTACCTACGAGCAGTACTTC.

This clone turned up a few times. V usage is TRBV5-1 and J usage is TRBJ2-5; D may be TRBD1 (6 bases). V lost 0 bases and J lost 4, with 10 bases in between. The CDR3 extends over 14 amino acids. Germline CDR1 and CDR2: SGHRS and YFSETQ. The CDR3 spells CASSLEGVAETQYF. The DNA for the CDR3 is TGCGCCAGCAGCTTGGAGGGGGTTGCAGAGACCCAGTACTTC.

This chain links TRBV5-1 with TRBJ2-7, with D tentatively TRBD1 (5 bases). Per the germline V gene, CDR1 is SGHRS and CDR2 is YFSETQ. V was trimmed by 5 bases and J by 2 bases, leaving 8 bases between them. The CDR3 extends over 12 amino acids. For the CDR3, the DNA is TGCGCCAGCAGACAGGAAACCTACGAGCAGTACTTC. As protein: CASRQETYEQYF.

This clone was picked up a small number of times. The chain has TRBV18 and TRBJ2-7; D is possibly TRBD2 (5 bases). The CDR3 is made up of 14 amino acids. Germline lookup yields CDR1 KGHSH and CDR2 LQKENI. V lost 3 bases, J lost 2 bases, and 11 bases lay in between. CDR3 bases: TGTGCCAGCTCACCGGTGGACTCAGCCTACGAGCAGTACTTC. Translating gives CASSPVDSAYEQYF.

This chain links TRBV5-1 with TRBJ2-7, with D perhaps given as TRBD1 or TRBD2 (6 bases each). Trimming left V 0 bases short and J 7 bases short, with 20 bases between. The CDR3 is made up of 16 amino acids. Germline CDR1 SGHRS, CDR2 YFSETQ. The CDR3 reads CASSLEVAQGGGEQYF. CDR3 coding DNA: TGCGCCAGCAGCTTGGAGGTGGCACAGGGAGGAGGAGAGCAGTACTTC.

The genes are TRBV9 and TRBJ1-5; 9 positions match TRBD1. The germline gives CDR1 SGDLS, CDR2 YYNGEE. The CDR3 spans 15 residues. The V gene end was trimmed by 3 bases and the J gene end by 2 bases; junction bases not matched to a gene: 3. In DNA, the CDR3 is TGTGCCAGCAGCGCGGGACAGGGTGGCAATCAGCCCCAGCATTTT. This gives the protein CASSAGQGGNQPQHF.

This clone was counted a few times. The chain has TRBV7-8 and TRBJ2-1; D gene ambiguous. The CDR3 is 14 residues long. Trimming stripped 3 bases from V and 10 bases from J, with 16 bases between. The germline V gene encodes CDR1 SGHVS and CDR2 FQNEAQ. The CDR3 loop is CASSFAPFAEEQFF. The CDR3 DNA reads TGTGCCAGCAGCTTTGCCCCCTTCGCGGAGGAGCAGTTCTTC.

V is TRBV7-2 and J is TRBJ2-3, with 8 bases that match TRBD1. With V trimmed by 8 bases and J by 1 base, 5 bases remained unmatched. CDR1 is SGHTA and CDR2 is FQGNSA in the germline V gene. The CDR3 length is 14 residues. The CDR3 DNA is TGTGCCAGCCAGGGGACAGGCCGCACAGATACGCAGTATTTT. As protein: CASQGTGRTDTQYF.

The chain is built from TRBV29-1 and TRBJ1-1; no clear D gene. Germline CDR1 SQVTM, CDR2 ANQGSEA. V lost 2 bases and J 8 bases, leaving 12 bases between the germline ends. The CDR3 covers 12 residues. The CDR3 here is CSVEQRRGEAFF. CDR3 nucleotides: TGCAGCGTTGAACAGAGACGAGGGGAAGCTTTCTTT.

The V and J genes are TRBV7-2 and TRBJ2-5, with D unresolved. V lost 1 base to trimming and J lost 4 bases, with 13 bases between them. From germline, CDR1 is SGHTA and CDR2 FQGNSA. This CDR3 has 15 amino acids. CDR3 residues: CASSLGKGIRETQYF. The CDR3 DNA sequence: TGTGCCAGCAGCTTAGGGAAGGGTATCAGAGAGACCCAGTACTTC.

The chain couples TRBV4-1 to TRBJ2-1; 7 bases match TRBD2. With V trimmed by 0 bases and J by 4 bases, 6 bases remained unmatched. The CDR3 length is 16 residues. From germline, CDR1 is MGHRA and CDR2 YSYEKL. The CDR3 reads CASSQDERGGYNEQFF. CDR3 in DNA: TGCGCCAGCAGCCAAGACGAGCGCGGGGGTTACAATGAGCAGTTCTTC.

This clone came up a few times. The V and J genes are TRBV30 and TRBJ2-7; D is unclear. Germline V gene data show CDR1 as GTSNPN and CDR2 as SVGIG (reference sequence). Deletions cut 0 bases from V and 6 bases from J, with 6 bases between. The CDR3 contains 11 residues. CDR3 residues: CAWSVGIEQYF. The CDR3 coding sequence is TGTGCCTGGAGTGTAGGGATCGAGCAGTACTTC.

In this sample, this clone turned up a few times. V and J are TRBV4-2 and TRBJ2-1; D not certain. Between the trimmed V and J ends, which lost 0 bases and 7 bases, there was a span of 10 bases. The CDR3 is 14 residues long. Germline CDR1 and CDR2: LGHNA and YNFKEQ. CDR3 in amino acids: CASSQDRSVNEQFF. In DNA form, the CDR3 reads TGTGCCAGCAGCCAAGATCGATCGGTGAATGAGCAGTTCTTC.

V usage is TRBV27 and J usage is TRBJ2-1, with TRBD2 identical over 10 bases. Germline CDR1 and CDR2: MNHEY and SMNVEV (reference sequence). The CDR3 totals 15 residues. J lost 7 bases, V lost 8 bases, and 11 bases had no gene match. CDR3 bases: TGTGCCAGCTCCCCGTCGGCTAGCGGGAGAAATGAGCAGTTCTTC. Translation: CASSPSASGRNEQFF.

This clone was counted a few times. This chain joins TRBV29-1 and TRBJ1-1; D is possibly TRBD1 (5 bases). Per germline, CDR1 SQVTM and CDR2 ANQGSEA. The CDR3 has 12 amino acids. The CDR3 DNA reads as TGCAGTTTCGAGGGCGGGGGCACTGAAGCTTTCTTT. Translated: CSFEGGGTEAFF.

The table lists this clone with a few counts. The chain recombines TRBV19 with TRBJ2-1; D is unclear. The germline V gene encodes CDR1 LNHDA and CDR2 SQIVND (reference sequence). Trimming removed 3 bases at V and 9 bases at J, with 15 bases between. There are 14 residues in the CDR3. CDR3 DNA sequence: TGTGCCAGTAGTATTGGATTCCCGGCGGCTGAGCAGTTCTTC. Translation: CASSIGFPAAEQFF.

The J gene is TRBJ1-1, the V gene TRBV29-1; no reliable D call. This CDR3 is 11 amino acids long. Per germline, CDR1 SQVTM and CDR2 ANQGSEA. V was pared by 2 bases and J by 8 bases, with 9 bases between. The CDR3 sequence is CSVESGLEAFF. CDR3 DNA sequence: TGCAGCGTTGAATCAGGATTGGAAGCTTTCTTT.

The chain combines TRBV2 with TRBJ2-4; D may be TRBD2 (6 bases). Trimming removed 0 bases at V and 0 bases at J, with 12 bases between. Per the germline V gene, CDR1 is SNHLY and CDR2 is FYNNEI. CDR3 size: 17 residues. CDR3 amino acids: CASSEAFAGLAKNIQYF. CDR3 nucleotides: TGTGCCAGCAGTGAAGCTTTCGCGGGACTAGCCAAAAACATTCAGTACTTC.

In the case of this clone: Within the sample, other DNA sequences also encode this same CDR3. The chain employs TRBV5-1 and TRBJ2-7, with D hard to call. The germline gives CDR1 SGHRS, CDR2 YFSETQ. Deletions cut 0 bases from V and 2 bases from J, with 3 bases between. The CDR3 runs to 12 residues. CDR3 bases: TGCGCCAGCAGCTTGGGAGCCTACGAGCAGTACTTC. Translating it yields CASSLGAYEQYF.

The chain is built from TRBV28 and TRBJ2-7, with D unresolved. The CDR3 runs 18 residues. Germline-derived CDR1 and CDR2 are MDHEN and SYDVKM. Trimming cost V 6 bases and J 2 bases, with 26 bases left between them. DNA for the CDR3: TGTGCCAGCAGGAACCCCGCCTCGGTACAGCCCGGCGCCTACGAGCAGTACTTC. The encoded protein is CASRNPASVQPGAYEQYF. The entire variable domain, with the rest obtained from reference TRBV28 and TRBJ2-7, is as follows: DVKVTQSSRYLVKRTGEKVFLECVQDMDHENMFWYRQDPGLGLRLIYFSYDVKMKEKGDIPEGYSVSREKKERFSLILESASTNQTSMYLCASRNPASVQPGAYEQYFGPGTRLTVT.

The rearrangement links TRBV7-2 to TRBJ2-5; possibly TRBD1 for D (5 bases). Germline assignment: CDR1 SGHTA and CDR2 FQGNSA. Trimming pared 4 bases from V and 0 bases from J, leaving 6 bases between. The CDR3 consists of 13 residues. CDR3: CASSSGNQETQYF. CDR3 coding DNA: TGTGCCAGCAGCTCAGGGAACCAAGAGACCCAGTACTTC.

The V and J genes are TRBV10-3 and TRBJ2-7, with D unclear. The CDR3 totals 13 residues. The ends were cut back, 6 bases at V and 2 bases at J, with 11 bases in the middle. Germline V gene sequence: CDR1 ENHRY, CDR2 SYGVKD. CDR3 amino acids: CAIRLDGAYEQYF. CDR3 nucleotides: TGTGCCATCAGGCTGGACGGTGCCTACGAGCAGTACTTC.

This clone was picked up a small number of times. DNA for the CDR3: TGTGCCAGCAGTGACCGGGACAACACTGAAGCTTTCTTT. Protein product: CASSDRDNTEAFF. The chain uses TRBV6-4 and TRBJ1-1, with a possible D match to TRBD1 (5 bases). Germline CDR1 MRHNA, CDR2 SNTAGT. Trimming took 2 bases from V and 2 from J, leaving 6 bases between them. The CDR3 has 13 amino acids.

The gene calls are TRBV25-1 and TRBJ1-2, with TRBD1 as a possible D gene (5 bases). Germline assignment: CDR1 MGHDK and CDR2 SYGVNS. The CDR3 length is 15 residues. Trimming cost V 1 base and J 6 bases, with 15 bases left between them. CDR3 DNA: TGTGCCAGCAGTGAATTCCCAGCAGGGATGGATGGCTACACCTTC. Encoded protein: CASSEFPAGMDGYTF.

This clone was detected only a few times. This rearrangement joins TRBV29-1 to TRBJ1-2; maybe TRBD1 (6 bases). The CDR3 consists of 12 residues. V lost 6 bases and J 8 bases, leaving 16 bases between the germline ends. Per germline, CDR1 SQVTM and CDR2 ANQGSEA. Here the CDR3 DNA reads TGCAGCGTCGTCGACAGGCCCGGGGGCTACACCTTC. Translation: CSVVDRPGGYTF.

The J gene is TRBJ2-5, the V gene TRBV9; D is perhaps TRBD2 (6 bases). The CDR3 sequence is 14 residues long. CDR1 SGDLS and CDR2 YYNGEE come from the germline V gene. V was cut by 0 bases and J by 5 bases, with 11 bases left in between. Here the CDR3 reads CASSVGDSGETQYF. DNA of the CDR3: TGTGCCAGCAGCGTAGGGGATAGCGGTGAGACCCAGTACTTC.

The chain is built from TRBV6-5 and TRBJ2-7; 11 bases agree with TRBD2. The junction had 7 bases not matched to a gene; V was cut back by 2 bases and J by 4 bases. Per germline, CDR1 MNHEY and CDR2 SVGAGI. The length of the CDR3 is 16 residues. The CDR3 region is CASSYEIAGGPYEQYF. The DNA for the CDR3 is TGTGCCAGCAGTTACGAGATAGCGGGAGGGCCTTACGAGCAGTACTTC.

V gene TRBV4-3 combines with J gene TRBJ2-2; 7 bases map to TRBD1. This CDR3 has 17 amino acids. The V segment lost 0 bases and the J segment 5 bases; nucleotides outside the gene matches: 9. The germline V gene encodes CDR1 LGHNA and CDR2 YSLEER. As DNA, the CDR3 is TGCGCCAGCAGCCAAGATGTGACAGGGTTATCGACCGGGGAGCTGTTTTTT. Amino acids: CASSQDVTGLSTGELFF.